This T cell receptor beta chain appears in the sequencing data of a study of radiation and T cells in renal cell carcinoma. Across the study: Nephrectomy followed 15 Gy stereotactic body radiation by 4 weeks. Study-wide findings and caveats: In blood, top tumor clones expanded by 2 weeks, shrinking by 4.

V trimming: 7 bases; J trimming: 2 bases; junction bases outside the gene matches: 7. The CDR3 totals 16 residues. Germline V gives CDR1 LNHDA, CDR2 SQIVND (reference sequence). The table came from immunoSEQ multiplex PCR; TCRdb's copy has only in-frame clones and leaves some out. There are about 130,000 clones in the sample; around 80% occur only once, and under 6.5% lies in the top ten. In regard to this clone: Its antigen remains unidentified.

Time point defined: blood 2 weeks post-SBRT. Treatment in this sample: 15 Gy SBRT to primary tumor, nephrectomy 4 weeks later. The tumor was a clear cell renal cell carcinoma. Sample: blood, taken from a patient whose treatment included radiotherapy and nephrectomy. The chain joins TRBV19 to TRBJ2-6; 8 bases line up with TRBD2. This clonotype was obtained from a man aged 45-65 years with renal cell carcinoma. The CDR3 coding sequence is TGTGCCAGTAAATGGCGGGGGGTGGCTGGGGCCAACGTCCTGACTTTC. Protein: CASKWRGVAGANVLTF.